The sequence of this T cell receptor (beta chain) was determined in a study of CD4 and CD8 cells across lung adenocarcinoma regions. Samples came from patients with localized non-small cell lung adenocarcinoma. TCRdb called the PCR reads again in MiXCR, with one record for every CDR3 protein. The sample yields about 25,000 distinct CDR3 sequences, 40% to 60% seen once. By share, this clonotype counts as medium-sized. The ends were cut back, 1 base at V and 2 bases at J, with 9 bases in the middle. Germline CDR1 MNHEY, CDR2 SMNVEV (reference sequence). The CDR3 is 16 residues long. Sequenced sample: CD8+ T cells from the center of a lung tumor. The genes are TRBV27 and TRBJ2-6, with D maybe TRBD1 (6 bases). The TCR comes from a male donor with lung adenocarcinoma. The CD4 and CD8 labels of this study may be unreliable. Here the CDR3 reads CASSLYGTTGANVLTF. The CDR3 DNA reads as TGTGCCAGCAGTTTATATGGGACAACTGGGGCCAACGTCCTGACTTTC.